This T cell receptor (beta chain) was profiled in a study of T-cell reconstitution after alpha-beta-depleted transplantation in children. The study's findings and limits: Newly produced T cells mostly provided counts and TCRbeta diversity after one year, as hyperexpanded clones declined. It was reported that alpha-beta T cells came from several hundred expanded graft clones (about two months after transplant). Surviving recipient T cells and thymic progenitors accounted for the high day-60 TCRbeta diversity observed in some patients.

The library targeted TCRbeta and was prepared with unique molecular identifiers. TCRdb redid the calling of the PCR reads with MiXCR, one entry per CDR3 protein. The data hold about 200,000 distinct CDR3 sequences, with about 6.6% observed a single time. CDR3 size: 12 residues. CDR1 and CDR2 from the germline V gene are SQVTM and ANQGSEA. V gave up 7 bases and J gave up 8 bases, with 14 bases separating them. There are many counts of this clonotype. Its target is unknown. The source material was PBMCs, sampled before TCRalphabeta/CD19-depleted stem cell transplant. This clonotype originated in a boy between 2 and 15 years old with acute lymphoblastic leukemia, due to receive a stem cell transplant. The rearrangement uses TRBV29-1 and TRBJ1-4, with D possibly matching TRBD1 (5 bases). The CDR3 region is CSGLGAGEKLFF. Written as DNA, the CDR3 is TGCAGCGGATTAGGGGCGGGAGAAAAACTGTTTTTT. The full variable domain, in which reference TRBV29-1 and TRBJ1-4 provide the parts outside the CDR3, is SAVISQKPSRDICQRGTSLTIQCQVDSQVTMMFWYRQQPGQSLTLIATANQGSEATYESGFVIDKFPISRPNLTFSTLTVSNMSPEDSSIYLCSGLGAGEKLFFGSGTQLSVL.